Each of the 11 T cell receptor beta chains below was sequenced from the same sample in a study of T cells in localized non-small cell lung cancer. Using immunoSEQ multiplex PCR, the repertoire was profiled, and TCRdb retains in-frame clones only, with some absent. The sample has around 25,000 clones, 75% to 90% seen once. The sequences come from peripheral blood, collected before any cancer treatment. These receptors were obtained from a woman aged 35-70 years with stage I lung adenocarcinoma.

This clone was seen just once. The V call is TRBV18, the J call TRBJ2-6; D tentatively fits TRBD1 or TRBD2 (5 bases each). V lost 3 bases and J lost 0, with 12 bases in between. CDR3 length: 17 amino acids. Per the germline V gene, CDR1 is KGHSH and CDR2 is LQKENI. CDR3 nucleotides: TGTGCCAGCTCACCCTTGGGACGGATCTCTGGGGCCAACGTCCTGACTTTC. This translates into CASSPLGRISGANVLTF.

The J gene is TRBJ1-2, the V gene TRBV5-4, with D possibly TRBD1 on 5 matching bases. V lost 3 bases, J lost 4 bases, and 13 bases lay in between. Germline V lookup: CDR1 SGHNT, CDR2 YYREEE (reference sequence). The CDR3 extends over 14 amino acids. The CDR3 here is CASSSQGSAYGYTF. CDR3 coding DNA: TGTGCCAGCAGCTCTCAGGGATCCGCCTATGGCTACACCTTC.

The chain combines TRBV20-1 with TRBJ2-1; tentatively, D is TRBD2 (5 bases). Looked up from germline, CDR1 is DFQATT and CDR2 is SNEGSKA (reference sequence). The CDR3 runs to 10 residues. The CDR3 sequence is CSVLAIEQFF. DNA for the CDR3: TGCAGCGTTTTAGCGATTGAGCAGTTCTTC.

V and J are TRBV6-1 and TRBJ1-1, with a possible D match to TRBD1 (5 bases). With 2 bases removed from V and 3 bases from J, the gap between germline ends came to 22 bases. This CDR3 spans 18 amino acids. Germline CDR1 MNHNS, CDR2 SASEGT. The CDR3: CASSESSGRWIRYTEAFF. Written as DNA, the CDR3 is TGTGCCAGCAGTGAATCGTCAGGGAGGTGGATACGTTACACTGAAGCTTTCTTT.

The chain recombines TRBV6-5 with TRBJ1-1; D not resolved. Trimming stripped 0 bases from V and 1 base from J, with 12 bases between. The CDR3 has 16 amino acids. Per germline, CDR1 MNHEY and CDR2 SVGAGI. The CDR3, as DNA: TGTGCCAGCAGTTACTCAGTGGTTGAGCGGAACACTGAAGCTTTCTTT. Its translation is CASSYSVVERNTEAFF.

The table lists this clone with a count of one. This chain connects TRBV2 to TRBJ1-1; tentatively, D is TRBD1 (5 bases). The CDR3 contains 13 residues. Germline V gene data show CDR1 as SNHLY and CDR2 as FYNNEI. Deletions cut 6 bases from V and 3 bases from J, with 11 bases between. CDR3 bases: TGTGCCAGCAGATTGTCAGGGTACACTGAAGCTTTCTTT. Its protein product is CASRLSGYTEAFF.

The table lists this clone with a count of one. The chain carries TRBV6-6 and TRBJ2-5, with no clear D. The length of the CDR3 is 11 residues. Trimming removed 5 bases from V and 12 bases from J, with 13 bases in between. The germline V gene has CDR1 MNHNY and CDR2 SVGAGI (reference sequence). The DNA for the CDR3 is TGTGCCAGCAGTACGGGCTCGGCCGAGTACTTC. Amino acid sequence: CASSTGSAEYF.

This chain uses TRBV10-2 with TRBJ2-1; D remains ambiguous. Per germline, CDR1 WSHSY and CDR2 SAAADI. Trimming pared 9 bases from V and 7 bases from J, leaving 13 bases between. This CDR3 region has 12 residues. CDR3 nucleotides: TGCGCCAGTCAGAGATCGGAAAATGAGCAGTTCTTC. Its translation: CASQRSENEQFF.

The chain carries TRBV11-1 and TRBJ1-6; no firm D call. The CDR3 spans 15 residues. Germline-derived CDR1 and CDR2 are SGHAT and FQDESV (reference sequence). Deletions cut 2 bases from V and 0 bases from J, with 5 bases between. CDR3 sequence reads: CASSLRASYNSPLHF. CDR3 coding DNA: TGTGCCAGCAGCTTAAGGGCCTCCTATAATTCACCCCTCCACTTT. Together with reference TRBV11-1 and TRBJ1-6, the CDR3 gives the full variable domain: EAEVAQSPRYKITEKSQAVAFWCDPISGHATLYWYRQILGQGPELLVQFQDESVVDDSQLPKDRFSAERLKGVDSTLKIQPAELGDSAMYLCASSLRASYNSPLHFGNGTRLTVT.

The V call is TRBV5-6, the J call TRBJ2-3; 8 bases match TRBD2. This CDR3 is built from 15 residues. The trim removed 4 bases at V and 2 bases at J, leaving 6 bases unmatched. The V gene's germline CDR1 is SGHDT and CDR2 YYEEEE. The CDR3 is CASSRGGHITDTQYF. The CDR3 DNA reads as TGTGCCAGCAGCCGGGGGGGCCACATCACAGATACGCAGTATTTT.

This rearrangement joins TRBV5-5 to TRBJ1-2; weak D call: TRBD1 (5 bases). V was pared by 2 bases and J by 5 bases, with 10 bases between. CDR1 SGHKS and CDR2 YYEKEE come from the germline V gene (reference sequence). The CDR3 is made up of 13 amino acids. The CDR3: CASSFTGQYGYTF. CDR3 coding DNA: TGTGCCAGCAGCTTCACGGGGCAGTATGGCTACACCTTC.